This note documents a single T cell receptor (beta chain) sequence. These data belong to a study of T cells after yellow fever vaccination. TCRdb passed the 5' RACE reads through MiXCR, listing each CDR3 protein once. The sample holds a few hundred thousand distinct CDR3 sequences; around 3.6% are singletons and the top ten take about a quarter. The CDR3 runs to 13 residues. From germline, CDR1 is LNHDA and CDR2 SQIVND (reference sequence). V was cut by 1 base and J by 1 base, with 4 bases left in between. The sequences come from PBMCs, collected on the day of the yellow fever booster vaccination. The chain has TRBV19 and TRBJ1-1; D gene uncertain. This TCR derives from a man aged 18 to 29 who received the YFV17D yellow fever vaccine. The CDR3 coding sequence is TGTGCCAGTAGTATAGCCCCGAACACTGAAGCTTTCTTT. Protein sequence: CASSIAPNTEAFF.